This is a list of T cell receptor beta chains from one sample in a study of T cell clones after liver transplantation. Sequenced by immunoSEQ multiplex PCR; TCRdb stores in-frame clones only, minus some. The sample includes tens of thousands of clones, around 80% seen only once; the top ten take 0.65% to 0.85%. The sequencing here drew on CD4+ T cells from blood, taken 12 months after liver transplant. The receptors shown here come from a human patient who received a liver transplant. Some T cells could come from the graft donor. Each CDR3 is given with its conserved first and last residue. A D gene is named only where the DNA matches it firmly. The size entry is marked missing in some rows and otherwise reads once, few, many or a size class.

CDR3nt	CDR3aa	j_gene	abundance	d_gene	v_gene
TGTGCCAGCAGCCCCCAAACCTCTCTCGCCACAGATACGCAGTATTTT	CASSPQTSLATDTQYF	TRBJ2-3	-	-	TRBV11-2
TGTGCCAGCAGCTTAGGTCCAGGGGTCACTGAAGCTTTCTTT	CASSLGPGVTEAFF	TRBJ1-1	-	-	TRBV11-2
TGTGCCAGCAGTCCCGGGCGCTCTGGGGCCAACGTCCTGACTTTC	CASSPGRSGANVLTF	TRBJ2-6	-	-	TRBV6-1
TGCGCCAGCAGCTCGATGATGAACACTGAAGCTTTCTTT	CASSSMMNTEAFF	TRBJ1-1	once	-	TRBV5-1
TGTGCCAGCTCACCATCGGGGGCACGAGTTGAAAAACTGTTTTTT	CASSPSGARVEKLFF	TRBJ1-4	-	-	TRBV18
TGCAGCGAAGCAGGGCTGGGAGATACGCAGTATTTT	CSEAGLGDTQYF	TRBJ2-3	few	-	TRBV29-1
TGTGCCAGCAGTTCCCCCGGACTAGCGCGACAGGAGCAGTACTTC	CASSSPGLARQEQYF	TRBJ2-7	-	TRBD2	TRBV27
TGTGCCAGCAGTTACGGGGGAGACGAGACCCAGTACTTC	CASSYGGDETQYF	TRBJ2-5	-	-	TRBV6-5
TGTGCCAGCAGCTATGGGGGGGAAAACTATGGCTACACCTTC	CASSYGGENYGYTF	TRBJ1-2	-	-	TRBV7-2
TGTGCCAGCAGCGTAGGGGGAGCGGGAGGGATGCAAGAGACCCAGTACTTC	CASSVGGAGGMQETQYF	TRBJ2-5	once	TRBD2	TRBV9
TGTGCCAGCAATACCCCCGGGTTTTCCGATGAGCAGTTCTTC	CASNTPGFSDEQFF	TRBJ2-1	-	-	TRBV2
TGTGCCATCAGTGATAGGGGGGCGCGGGACGAGCAGTACTTC	CAISDRGARDEQYF	TRBJ2-7	-	-	TRBV10-3
TGTGCCAGCAGCAAGGGGACCGGGACGGTGAACACTGAAGCTTTCTTT	CASSKGTGTVNTEAFF	TRBJ1-1	-	-	TRBV5-4
TGTGCCAGCTCAGCTGGGCAGGGCTATGAGCAGTTCTTC	CASSAGQGYEQFF	TRBJ2-1	few	-	TRBV2
TGTGCCAGCAGAGGGCATAGCAATCAGCCCCAGCATTTT	CASRGHSNQPQHF	TRBJ1-5	-	-	TRBV6-5
TGTGCCAGCACCCGAAGTGAAAAACTGTTTTTT	CASTRSEKLFF	TRBJ1-4	-	-	TRBV7-9
TGTGCCAGCAGTTTGGCGGACAGGGCCGGGGCCCAGTACTTC	CASSLADRAGAQYF	TRBJ2-5	-	TRBD1	TRBV27